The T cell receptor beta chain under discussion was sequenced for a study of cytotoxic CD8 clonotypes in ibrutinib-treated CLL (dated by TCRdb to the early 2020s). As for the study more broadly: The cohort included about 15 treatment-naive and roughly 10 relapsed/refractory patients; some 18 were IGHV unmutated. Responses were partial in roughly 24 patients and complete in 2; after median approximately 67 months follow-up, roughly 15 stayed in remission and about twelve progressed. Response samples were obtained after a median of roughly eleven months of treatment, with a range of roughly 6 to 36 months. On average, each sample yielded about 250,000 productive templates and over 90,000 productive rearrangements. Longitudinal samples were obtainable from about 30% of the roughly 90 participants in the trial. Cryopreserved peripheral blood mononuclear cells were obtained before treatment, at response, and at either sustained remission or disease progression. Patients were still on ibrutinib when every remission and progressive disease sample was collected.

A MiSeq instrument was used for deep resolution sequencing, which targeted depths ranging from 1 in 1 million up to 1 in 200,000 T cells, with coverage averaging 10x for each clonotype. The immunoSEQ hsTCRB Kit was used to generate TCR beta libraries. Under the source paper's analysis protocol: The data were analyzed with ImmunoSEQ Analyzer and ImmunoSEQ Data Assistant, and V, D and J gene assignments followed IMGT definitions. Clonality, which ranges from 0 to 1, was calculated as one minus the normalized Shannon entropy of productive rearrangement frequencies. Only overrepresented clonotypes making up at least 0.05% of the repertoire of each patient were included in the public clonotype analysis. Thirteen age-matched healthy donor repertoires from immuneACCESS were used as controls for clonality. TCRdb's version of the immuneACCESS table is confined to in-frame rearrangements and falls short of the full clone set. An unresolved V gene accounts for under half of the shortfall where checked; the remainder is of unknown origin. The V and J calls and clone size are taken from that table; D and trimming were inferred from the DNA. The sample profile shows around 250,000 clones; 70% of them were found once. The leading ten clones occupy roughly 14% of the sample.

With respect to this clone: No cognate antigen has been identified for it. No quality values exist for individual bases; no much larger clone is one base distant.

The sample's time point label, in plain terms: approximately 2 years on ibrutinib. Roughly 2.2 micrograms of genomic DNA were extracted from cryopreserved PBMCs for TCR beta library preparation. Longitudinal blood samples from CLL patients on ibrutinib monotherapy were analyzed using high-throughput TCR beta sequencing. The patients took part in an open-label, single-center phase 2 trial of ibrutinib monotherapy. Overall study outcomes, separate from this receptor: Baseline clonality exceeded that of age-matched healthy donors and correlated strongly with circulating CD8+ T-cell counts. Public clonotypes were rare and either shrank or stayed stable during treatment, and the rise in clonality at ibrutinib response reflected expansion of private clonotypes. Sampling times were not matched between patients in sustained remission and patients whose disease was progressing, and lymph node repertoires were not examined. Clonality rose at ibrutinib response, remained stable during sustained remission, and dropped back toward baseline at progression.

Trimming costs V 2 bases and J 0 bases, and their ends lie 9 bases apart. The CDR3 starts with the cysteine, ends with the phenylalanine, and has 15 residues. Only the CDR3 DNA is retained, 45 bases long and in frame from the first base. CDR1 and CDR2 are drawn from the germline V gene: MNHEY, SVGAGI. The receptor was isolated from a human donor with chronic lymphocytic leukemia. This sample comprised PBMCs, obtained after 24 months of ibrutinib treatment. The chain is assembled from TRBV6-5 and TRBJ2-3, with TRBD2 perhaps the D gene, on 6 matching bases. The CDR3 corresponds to CASSYEGTSTDTQYF. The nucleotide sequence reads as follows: TGTGCCAGCAGTTACGAAGGGACTAGCACAGATACGCAGTATTTT.